These 24 T cell receptor beta chains were all obtained from the same sample, sequenced in a study of T cells in Graves' hyperthyroidism and ophthalmopathy. Researchers took RNA transcripts and amplified the TCR beta CDR3 regions from them. HTBI primers were used for first-round RT-PCR of the TCR CDR3. Using its own MiXCR run on the multiplex PCR reads, TCRdb lists one record per CDR3 protein. The table includes hundreds of thousands of distinct CDR3 sequences, around a fifth detected once. Sample: blood. The source of these receptors is a woman between 65 and 79 years old with Graves' ophthalmopathy.

This clonotype was observed at least ten times. The gene calls are TRBV7-2 and TRBJ2-1; D remains ambiguous. Trimming took off 4 bases at V and 7 bases at J, with 5 bases between the two ends. Per the germline V gene, CDR1 is SGHTA and CDR2 is FQGNSA. The CDR3 extends over 11 amino acids. CDR3: CASSSLNEQFF. Written as DNA, the CDR3 is TGTGCCAGCAGCTCCTTAAATGAGCAGTTCTTC.

The chain combines TRBV7-4 with TRBJ1-6; 8 positions agree with TRBD1. V was pared by 6 bases and J by 5 bases, with 9 bases of the junction left unmatched. Germline assignment: CDR1 SGHVT and CDR2 SQSDAQ. This CDR3 is 16 amino acids long. CDR3 bases: TGTGCCAGCAGTCCGGACAGGGAAGACAATAATTCACCCCTCCACTTT. Amino acid sequence: CASSPDREDNNSPLHF.

The rearrangement joins TRBV7-2 to TRBJ1-6; 7 bases are shared with TRBD1. CDR3 size: 15 residues. Germline trimming cut 3 bases from V and 9 bases from J; bases unmatched to any gene: 8. Germline V gene data show CDR1 as SGHTA and CDR2 as FQGNSA. The CDR3 DNA follows: TGTGCCAGCAGCTTCTCCGGGACAGCCCTTTCACCCCTCCACTTT. As protein: CASSFSGTALSPLHF.

This chain uses TRBV30 with TRBJ1-2; unclear D gene. V was pared by 4 bases and J by 2 bases, with 8 bases between. Germline-derived CDR1 and CDR2 are GTSNPN and SVGIG (reference sequence). The CDR3 is 12 amino acids. CDR3 residues: CAWTGLNYGYTF. CDR3 bases: TGTGCCTGGACCGGACTGAACTATGGCTACACCTTC.

Here the CDR3 reads CASSQVPGANSPLHF. The CDR3 DNA is TGTGCCAGCAGCCAGGTACCTGGGGCTAATTCACCCCTCCACTTT. The chain uses TRBV7-2 and TRBJ1-6; TRBD1 might be the D (5 bases). The V end was cut by 5 bases, the J end by 6 bases, with 14 bases between. CDR1 and CDR2 (germline): SGHTA, FQGNSA. This CDR3 has 15 amino acids. The whole variable domain, remainder taken from reference TRBV7-2 and TRBJ1-6, is GAGVSQSPSNKVTEKGKDVELRCDPISGHTALYWYRQSLGQGLEFLIYFQGNSAPDKSGLPSDRFSAERTGGSVSTLTIQRTQQEDSAVYLCASSQVPGANSPLHFGNGTRLTVT.

The CDR3 DNA sequence: TGTGCCAGCAGGGCTTCCTCCTCCTACAATGAGCAGTTCTTC. Amino acid sequence: CASRASSSYNEQFF. This chain joins TRBV12-3 or TRBV12-4 and TRBJ2-1; D unresolved. The CDR3 spans 14 residues. Trimming removed 6 bases at V and 0 bases at J, with 9 bases between.

This clonotype was seen only a few times. This chain links TRBV6-1 with TRBJ2-7; D may match TRBD1 or TRBD2 (5 bases each). The length of the CDR3 is 15 residues. Germline V CDR1 and CDR2: MNHNS, SASEGT. Between the trimmed V and J ends, which lost 6 bases and 2 bases, there was a span of 17 bases. The CDR3 reads CASRAAGTLAYEQYF. The CDR3 DNA reads as TGTGCCAGCAGGGCAGCCGGGACGTTAGCCTACGAGCAGTACTTC.

V and J are TRBV7-3 and TRBJ1-2, with D maybe TRBD1 (5 bases). The CDR3 length is 17 residues. V was pared by 5 bases and J by 1 base, with 20 bases between. Per germline, CDR1 SGHTA and CDR2 FQGTGA. The CDR3, as DNA: TGTGCCAGCAGCGTAGTCACAAGTGGACAAATTAACTATGGCTACACCTTC. This codes for CASSVVTSGQINYGYTF.

In its sample, this clonotype was seen many times. V gene TRBV7-8 combines with J gene TRBJ2-1; TRBD2 agrees at 7 bases. Germline V gives CDR1 SGHVS, CDR2 FQNEAQ. The CDR3 sequence is 14 residues long. V dropped 1 base and J dropped 10; count of bases not matched to a gene: 7. The CDR3: CASSLVSSGSEQFF. Here the CDR3 DNA reads TGTGCCAGCAGCTTAGTGTCTAGCGGAAGCGAGCAGTTCTTC.

This clonotype was recorded only once. V and J are TRBV9 and TRBJ1-5; TRBD2 is a possible D gene (5 bases). The DNA end is a closer match to TRBJ2-3, so the J assignment may be wrong. The length of the CDR3 is 14 residues. Germline lookup yields CDR1 SGDLS and CDR2 YYNGEE. CDR3 sequence reads: CASSLYGESTPQYF. The CDR3 DNA is TGTGCCAGCAGCTTGTACGGGGAATCAACCCCCCAGTATTTT.

This clonotype was detected a few times. At one of its ends the junction is not consistent with the germline gene, which may arise from a read error. This sequence joins TRBV7-3 and TRBJ2-5, with a possible D match to TRBD2 (5 bases). This CDR3 comprises 13 residues. In germline, CDR1 is SGHTA, CDR2 FQGTGA. CDR3 loop: CASSLTWRETQYF. The CDR3, as DNA: TGTGCTAGCAGCTTAACTTGGAGGGAGACCCAGTACTTC. The variable domain in full, completed from reference TRBV7-3 and TRBJ2-5, reads GAGVSQTPSNKVTEKGKYVELRCDPISGHTALYWYRQSLGQGPEFLIYFQGTGAADDSGLPNDRFFAVRPEGSVSTLKIQRTERGDSAVYLCASSLTWRETQYFGPGTRLLVL.

Note on this clonotype: With a far larger clone one base away, a read error is the likely cause. V usage is TRBV3-1 and J usage is TRBJ1-1; D is ambiguous. The germline V gene encodes CDR1 LGHDT and CDR2 YNNKEL (reference sequence). The CDR3 totals 12 residues. The CDR3 protein is CASSQLNTGAFF. The CDR3 DNA reads as TGTGCCAGCAGCCAATTGAACACTGGAGCTTTCTTT.

The chain links TRBV6-1 to TRBJ2-1; 10 nucleotides line up with TRBD1. V was clipped by 2 bases and J by 8 bases; unmatched bases: 9. The CDR3 sequence is 16 residues long. Germline-derived CDR1 and CDR2 are MNHNS and SASEGT. DNA of the CDR3: TGTGCCAGCAGTGAATATGTCCGGGACAGGGGAGATGAGCAGTTCTTC. It translates to CASSEYVRDRGDEQFF.

V gene TRBV30 combines with J gene TRBJ2-5; D call uncertain. Germline CDR1 GTSNPN, CDR2 SVGIG (reference sequence). The CDR3 is 14 residues long. Trimming left V 0 bases short and J 4 bases short, with 12 bases between. The CDR3 spells CAWSVHGYPETQYF. Here the CDR3 DNA reads TGTGCCTGGAGTGTACATGGGTACCCAGAGACCCAGTACTTC.

This clonotype was picked up many times. V usage is TRBV7-2 and J usage is TRBJ2-1; 8 bases match TRBD1. J gave up 7 bases and V 6 bases, and 11 bases lay outside the gene matches. Germline CDR1 is SGHTA and CDR2 is FQGNSA. The CDR3 is made up of 15 amino acids. The CDR3 sequence: CASSQDRAGSNEQFF. DNA of the CDR3: TGTGCCAGCAGTCAGGACAGGGCTGGCTCTAATGAGCAGTTCTTC. Filled out from reference TRBV7-2 and TRBJ2-1, the complete variable domain reads GAGVSQSPSNKVTEKGKDVELRCDPISGHTALYWYRQSLGQGLEFLIYFQGNSAPDKSGLPSDRFSAERTGGSVSTLTIQRTQQEDSAVYLCASSQDRAGSNEQFFGPGTRLTVL.

The sample holds a few counts of this clonotype. This chain uses TRBV5-1 with TRBJ2-1, with TRBD2 matching 7 bases. Germline V gene lookup returns CDR1 SGHRS and CDR2 YFSETQ. With 2 bases clipped from V and 0 bases from J, the junction kept 11 bases outside the gene matches. The CDR3 length is 18 residues. CDR3 loop: CASSFHTSARSSYNEQFF. The CDR3 DNA reads TGCGCCAGCAGCTTCCACACTAGCGCGAGGAGCTCCTACAATGAGCAGTTCTTC.

This clonotype has just a few counts. The chain couples TRBV5-1 to TRBJ2-5, with D tentatively TRBD2 (5 bases). This CDR3 is 14 amino acids long. In germline, CDR1 is SGHRS, CDR2 YFSETQ. V was shortened by 4 bases and J by 2 bases, with 12 bases between the two germline ends. CDR3 bases: TGCGCCAGCAGCCCGAGCGGATTTCAAGAGACCCAGTACTTC. This gives the protein CASSPSGFQETQYF.

This clonotype was detected many times. The CDR3 loop is CASSRDNLWTEAFF. For the CDR3, the DNA is TGTGCCAGCAGCAGGGACAACCTCTGGACTGAAGCTTTCTTT. The chain recombines TRBV12-3 or TRBV12-4 with TRBJ1-1; possibly TRBD1 for D (6 bases). The CDR3 sequence is 14 residues long. Trimming removed 6 bases at V and 5 bases at J, with 16 bases between.

In nucleotides, the CDR3 is TGTGCCAGCAGGGAGGGGGTTGTGCAGTTCTTC. It translates to CASREGVVQFF. The chain has TRBV28 and TRBJ2-1; perhaps D is TRBD1 or TRBD2 (6 bases each). CDR1 and CDR2 (germline): MDHEN, SYDVKM. Trimming pared 6 bases from V and 12 bases from J, leaving 12 bases between. There are 11 residues in the CDR3.

The chain combines TRBV11-2 with TRBJ1-4; D is undetermined. V lost 1 base and J lost 0, with 9 bases in between. The CDR3 is made up of 16 amino acids. Germline lookup yields CDR1 SGHAT and CDR2 FQNNGV. The CDR3 protein is CASSLAGFPTNEKLFF. CDR3 sequence (DNA): TGTGCCAGCAGCTTAGCGGGATTTCCAACTAATGAAAAACTGTTTTTT.

This clonotype was picked up many times. The rearrangement links TRBV12-3 or TRBV12-4 to TRBJ1-2; no definite D call. This CDR3 has 13 residues. Trimming shortened V by 1 base and J by 0 bases, and 3 bases separated the two germline ends. The CDR3 nucleotides are TGTGCCAGCAGTTTAGAGCCTAACTATGGCTACACCTTC. Protein: CASSLEPNYGYTF.

Worth noting for this clonotype: At one boundary the junction diverges from the germline segment, which might be a read error. This chain links TRBV29-1 with TRBJ2-5, with a tentative D call TRBD1 (6 bases). CDR1 and CDR2 from the germline V gene are SQVTM and ANQGSEA. The CDR3 is made up of 11 amino acids. The chain's CDR3 is CSVEAGQLPDF. The CDR3, as DNA: TGCAGCGTTGAAGCCGGACAGCTCCCGGACTTC.

In this sample, this clonotype turned up many times. The chain uses TRBV7-2 and TRBJ1-2, with 7 nucleotides matching TRBD1. Germline CDR1 is SGHTA and CDR2 is FQGNSA. The J segment lost 2 bases and the V segment lost 7 bases, leaving 7 bases of the junction unmatched. CDR3 size: 14 residues. CDR3 sequence (DNA): TGTGCCAGCAACCCAGGGGGGCCCAACTATGGCTACACCTTC. Translation: CASNPGGPNYGYTF. Drawing the rest from reference TRBV7-2 and TRBJ1-2, the complete variable domain is GAGVSQSPSNKVTEKGKDVELRCDPISGHTALYWYRQSLGQGLEFLIYFQGNSAPDKSGLPSDRFSAERTGGSVSTLTIQRTQQEDSAVYLCASNPGGPNYGYTFGSGTRLTVV.

The chain has TRBV7-2 and TRBJ2-7; no definite D call. CDR1 is SGHTA and CDR2 is FQGNSA in the germline V gene. The V end was cut by 0 bases, the J end by 3 bases, with 9 bases between. This CDR3 region has 14 residues. The CDR3 spells CASSLAYAGYEQYF. The CDR3, as DNA: TGTGCCAGCAGCTTAGCGTATGCCGGCTACGAGCAGTACTTC.